Each of the 10 T cell receptor beta chains below was sequenced from the same sample in a study of human T cells and chemical hapten exposure (dated by TCRdb to about 2021). The method behind the library was RACE. The reads were generated on a NextSeq 500. TCRdb cleaned the public reads at Q25 with fastp, built clones with MiXCR and kept in-frame beta chains. Each entry is one CDR3 protein sequence, shown with its most common DNA and genes. The sample records about 45,000 distinct CDR3 sequences, 3.5% to 5% of which are singletons. The top ten clones comprise about 6% of the sample. According to the study, the label for this sample's time point signals: healthy volunteer bleed at 2 weeks. Total RNA was extracted from unfractionated whole blood that had been collected in Tempus Blood RNA tubes. The sequencing input was whole blood. The receptors originated from a human donor in good health. Some clones in this sample may be carry-over from other donors' samples.

This clonotype appeared many times. The V call is TRBV15, the J call TRBJ2-2; a weak D match, TRBD1 (6 bases). The CDR3 loop spans 19 amino acids. From germline, CDR1 is LNHNV and CDR2 YYDKDF (reference sequence). The V end lost 0 bases, the J end lost 5 bases, and 22 bases lay between the germline ends. CDR3: CATSRDLRTGTKKTGELFF. CDR3 nucleotides: TGTGCCACCAGCAGAGATCTCCGGACCGGGACAAAAAAAACCGGGGAGCTGTTTTTT.

This clonotype was seen at least ten times. The V gene is TRBV29-1, the J gene TRBJ2-3; D is ambiguous. The CDR3 totals 14 residues. Germline CDR1 SQVTM, CDR2 ANQGSEA. Deletions cut 7 bases from V and 0 bases from J, with 14 bases between. The CDR3, as DNA: TGCAGCGCCTCTAACTCCCTTAGCACAGATACGCAGTATTTT. Translated, it gives CSASNSLSTDTQYF.

The chain joins TRBV7-9 to TRBJ2-1, with 7 bases aligning to TRBD1. Germline trimming cut 5 bases from V and 9 bases from J; bases unmatched to any gene: 13. Germline CDR1 and CDR2: SEHNR and FQNEAQ (reference sequence). CDR3 length equals 15 residues. The DNA of the CDR3 is TGTGCCAGCAGCCGCTCAGGGACAGCATATACTGAGCAGTTCTTC. Its translation is CASSRSGTAYTEQFF. Based on the CDR3 plus reference TRBV7-9 and TRBJ2-1, the full variable domain is DTGVSQNPRHKITKRGQNVTFRCDPISEHNRLYWYRQTLGQGPEFLTYFQNEAQLEKSRLLSDRFSAERPKGSFSTLEIQRTEQGDSAMYLCASSRSGTAYTEQFFGPGTRLTVL.

This clonotype was recorded at least ten times. The chain carries TRBV29-1 and TRBJ1-2; 10 bases map to TRBD1. The germline V gene encodes CDR1 SQVTM and CDR2 ANQGSEA. Trimming at V came to 4 bases and at J to 8 bases, leaving 10 bases not matched to a gene. The CDR3 sequence is 14 residues long. The CDR3 is CSVGPIPGQGGYTF. The DNA of the CDR3 is TGCAGCGTTGGACCGATCCCGGGACAGGGGGGCTACACCTTC.

This clonotype appeared many times. This rearrangement joins TRBV6-5 to TRBJ1-1, with D hard to call. Germline V CDR1 and CDR2: MNHEY, SVGAGI. V lost 2 bases and J lost 4, with 11 bases in between. This CDR3 comprises 14 residues. As DNA, the CDR3 is TGTGCCAGCAGTTACCTTAGGGCGGGCACTGAAGCTTTCTTT. It yields the protein CASSYLRAGTEAFF.

This clonotype was observed many times. The gene calls are TRBV4-1 and TRBJ1-1; D perhaps matches TRBD1 (5 bases). The V end was cut by 1 base, the J end by 4 bases, with 13 bases between. The CDR3 runs 15 residues. Germline CDR1 and CDR2: MGHRA and YSYEKL. CDR3 nucleotide sequence: TGCGCCAGCAGCCAAGGCCCGAGGGGCAGCACTGAAGCTTTCTTT. Protein product: CASSQGPRGSTEAFF.

This clonotype was counted ten times or more. At one of its ends the junction is not consistent with the germline gene, which may arise from a read error. The V and J genes are TRBV7-9 and TRBJ1-3; D might be TRBD1 (5 bases). CDR1 and CDR2 (germline): SEHNR, FQNEAQ (reference sequence). The CDR3 spans 20 residues. As DNA, the CDR3 is TGTGCCAGCAGTTTAGCATCAGGGACTCCGACTTCAAACTCTGGAAACACCATATATTTT. Translation gives CASSLASGTPTSNSGNTIYF. The full variable domain, in which reference TRBV7-9 and TRBJ1-3 provide the parts outside the CDR3, is DTGVSQNPRHKITKRGQNVTFRCDPISEHNRLYWYRQTLGQGPEFLTYFQNEAQLEKSRLLSDRFSAERPKGSFSTLEIQRTEQGDSAMYLCASSLASGTPTSNSGNTIYFGEGSWLTVV.

At least ten counts were recorded for this clonotype. The chain employs TRBV11-2 and TRBJ1-4, with D possibly being TRBD1 (5 bases). Trimming pared 7 bases from V and 2 bases from J, leaving 29 bases between. The length of the CDR3 is 20 residues. Looked up from germline, CDR1 is SGHAT and CDR2 is FQNNGV. CDR3 bases: TGTGCCAGCACGAAACAGGAAGAGGTTTCATCTGGTACGACTAATGAAAAACTGTTTTTT. This gives the protein CASTKQEEVSSGTTNEKLFF.

This clonotype occurred many times. This sequence joins TRBV7-2 and TRBJ1-5, with TRBD1 identical over 10 bases. The CDR3 is 16 residues long. The V and J ends lost 1 base and 5 bases, in that order; junction bases with no gene match: 5. Per germline, CDR1 SGHTA and CDR2 FQGNSA. The CDR3 DNA reads as TGTGCCAGCAGCTTAGTGAGGGGACAGGGGCATCAGCCCCAGCATTTT. Protein: CASSLVRGQGHQPQHF. The entire variable domain, with the rest obtained from reference TRBV7-2 and TRBJ1-5, is as follows: GAGVSQSPSNKVTEKGKDVELRCDPISGHTALYWYRQSLGQGLEFLIYFQGNSAPDKSGLPSDRFSAERTGGSVSTLTIQRTQQEDSAVYLCASSLVRGQGHQPQHFGDGTRLSIL.

This clonotype has at least ten counts. The CDR3 sequence is CASSSRNTGELFF. CDR3 DNA: TGCGCCAGCAGTTCAAGAAACACCGGGGAGCTGTTTTTT. The rearrangement uses TRBV10-2 and TRBJ2-2; D is undetermined. Germline assignment: CDR1 WSHSY and CDR2 SAAADI. The CDR3 runs 13 residues. The ends were cut back, 5 bases at V and 2 bases at J, with 6 bases in the middle.